The present TCR beta chain was sequenced within a study of T-cell memory formation after mild COVID-19. The overall study: Each donor largely had its own TCR clusters.

The CDR3 runs to 12 residues. Germline V lookup: CDR1 KGHSH, CDR2 LQKENI. Between the trimmed V and J ends, which lost 8 bases and 4 bases, there was a span of 12 bases. This clonotype was seen at least ten times. As yet, its antigen is unknown. MiXCR, run by TCRdb on the 5' RACE reads, gives a single entry per CDR3 protein. The sample records 450,000 to 700,000 distinct CDR3 sequences, 18% being singletons. Whole-study findings and limits: Of the contracting clones, CD4+ ones lay mainly in CM and EM, and CD8+ ones in EMRA.

Sequencing was done on a sample of PBMCs or a T cell subset sorted from them (not recorded which). This receptor was identified in an adult woman who had mild COVID-19 (a few samples of this study predate the infection). Cell type and time point are not known. The rearrangement joins TRBV18 to TRBJ2-7; tentatively, D is TRBD1 (5 bases). CDR3: CASSPGSYEQYF. The CDR3 nucleotides are TGTGCCAGCAGCCCAGGGTCGTACGAGCAGTACTTC.